A selection of T cell receptor beta chains follows, all from one sample in a study of T cells in Graves' hyperthyroidism and ophthalmopathy. MiXCR, run by TCRdb on the multiplex PCR reads, gives a single entry per CDR3 protein. The data contain about 640,000 distinct CDR3 sequences, roughly 20% of them singletons. Material for sequencing was blood. Receptors originate from a man between 25 and 39 years old with Graves' ophthalmopathy. The CDR3 runs from the conserved cysteine through the conserved F or W. The D gene is left open where the match is weak. Size is omitted from some rows. Given values are once, few, many or a class for expanded clones.

v_call	clone_size	j_call	d_call	cdr3_nt	cdr3_aa
TRBV3-1	few	TRBJ1-2	NA	TGTGCCAGCAGCCAGAGGCACACACAGGGTGGCTACACCTTC	CASSQRHTQGGYTF
TRBV2	few	TRBJ2-5	NA	TGTGCCAGCAGGGCCTCTGAGGTGGAGACCCAGTACTTC	CASRASEVETQYF
TRBV7-3	NA	TRBJ2-1	NA	TGTGCCAGCAGCCTCTCACTCCCCTACAATGAGCAGTTCTTC	CASSLSLPYNEQFF
TRBV20-1	many	TRBJ2-7	NA	TGCAGTGCCAGATGGGGGTCTCGATCCTACGAGCAGTACTTC	CSARWGSRSYEQYF
TRBV6-1	few	TRBJ2-6	NA	TGTGCCAGCAGCCTTACCCTTCTGGGAGCTGGGGCCAACGTCCTGACTTTC	CASSLTLLGAGANVLTF
TRBV2	few	TRBJ1-2	NA	TGTGCCAGCAGTCCGCCGACAATGCGCTATGGCTACACCTTC	CASSPPTMRYGYTF
TRBV15	many	TRBJ2-5	TRBD1	TGTGCCACCAAAGACCGGGACAGGGCTCAAGAGACCCAGTACTTC	CATKDRDRAQETQYF
TRBV28	NA	TRBJ1-2	NA	TGTGCCAGCCTGTTAACCAACTATGGCTACACCTTC	CASLLTNYGYTF
TRBV5-1	many	TRBJ1-1	NA	TGCGCCAGCAGGACCGAGAACACTGAAGCTTTCTTT	CASRTENTEAFF
TRBV12-3/TRBV12-4	NA	TRBJ2-3	NA	TGTGCCAGCAGTTTAGGGGCCAGGGTGGGGACAGATACGCAGTATTTT	CASSLGARVGTDTQYF
TRBV12-3/TRBV12-4	NA	TRBJ1-4	NA	TGTGCCAGCAGAACAAGACGGGCCTTAAATGAAAAACTGTTTTTT	CASRTRRALNEKLFF
TRBV20-1	NA	TRBJ2-1	NA	TGCAGTGCTCCTGGGGACAATGAGCAGTTCTTC	CSAPGDNEQFF
TRBV6-1	few	TRBJ2-7	NA	TGTGCCAGCAGTGAAGACGATGCCTACGAGCAGTACTTC	CASSEDDAYEQYF
TRBV12-5	few	TRBJ2-3	TRBD2	TGTGCTAGTGGTTTGGTACTAGCGGGAGTACCAGATACGCAGTATTTT	CASGLVLAGVPDTQYF
TRBV7-9	NA	TRBJ2-7	NA	TGTGCCAGCAGCTTAACTCAGGGTCCTGACCCCTACGAGCAGTACTTC	CASSLTQGPDPYEQYF
TRBV11-2	many	TRBJ2-7	TRBD2	TGTGCCAGCAGTCCGAGGGAAGCGGGAGCCTACGAGCAGTACTTC	CASSPREAGAYEQYF
TRBV6-1	many	TRBJ1-5	NA	TGTGCCAGCAGTCCCTGGACAGCGGCTAGCAATCAGCCCCAGCATTTT	CASSPWTAASNQPQHF
TRBV6-6	NA	TRBJ1-2	NA	TGTGCCAGCAGTTACTCGGGGGGCGCGAGGGGCTACACCTTC	CASSYSGGARGYTF
TRBV27	many	TRBJ1-5	NA	TGTGCCAGCAGTTTGTCCCCTCCGCAGGGATATCAGCCCCAGCATTTT	CASSLSPPQGYQPQHF
TRBV30	few	TRBJ1-5	NA	TGTGCCTGGAGTAATACGGGCCATCAGCCCCAGCATTTT	CAWSNTGHQPQHF
TRBV30	many	TRBJ1-4	NA	TGTGCCTGGAGTACGGGCGGACATAATGAAAAACTGTTTTTT	CAWSTGGHNEKLFF
TRBV2	many	TRBJ2-3	TRBD2	TGTGCCAGCAGTGCATCACTAGCGGCCTCCACAGATACGCAGTATTTT	CASSASLAASTDTQYF
TRBV20-1	many	TRBJ2-7	TRBD2	TGCAGTGCTAGTGATCTAGCGGGAGTTACCTACGAGCAGTACTTC	CSASDLAGVTYEQYF
TRBV20-1	once	TRBJ2-7	TRBD1	TGCAGTGCTAGAGATAGCGACAGGGGGGGGTACGAGCAGTACTTC	CSARDSDRGGYEQYF
TRBV2	many	TRBJ2-1	TRBD2	TGTGCCAGCAGTGGCGGGAGGGCCGGAAATGAGCAGTTCTTC	CASSGGRAGNEQFF
TRBV28	many	TRBJ2-7	TRBD1	TGTGCCAGCGGGGACAGGAGCTACGAGCAGTACTTC	CASGDRSYEQYF
TRBV20-1	few	TRBJ2-1	NA	TGCAGTGCTCTCGACACAGGTCCCAAGAGCTCCTACAATGAGCAGTTCTTC	CSALDTGPKSSYNEQFF
TRBV6-2/TRBV6-3	once	TRBJ2-7	NA	TGTGCCAGCAGTTACTCGGGGGGCGCAGTCCGCGAGCAGTACTTC	CASSYSGGAVREQYF
TRBV12-3/TRBV12-4	NA	TRBJ2-3	TRBD1	TGTGCCAGCAGCCCCCGAGAGAGGGGGCCCACAGATACGCAGTATTTT	CASSPRERGPTDTQYF
TRBV18	NA	TRBJ2-2	NA	TGTGCCAGCTCACAGAACACGCCGTCGAACACCGAGGAGCTGTTTTTT	CASSQNTPSNTEELFF
TRBV29-1	NA	TRBJ1-1	NA	TGCAGCGTTGGACTTAGACAGCGGATAAAAGATGAAGCTTTCTTT	CSVGLRQRIKDEAFF
TRBV28	few	TRBJ1-2	TRBD1	TGTGCCAGCAGGGCCGGGACAGGGACTACCTATGGCTACACCTTC	CASRAGTGTTYGYTF
TRBV5-1	NA	TRBJ2-5	TRBD2	TGCGCCAGCAGCTTGGTGGTCGGCGGGAGCTTTCAAGAGACCCAGTACTTC	CASSLVVGGSFQETQYF
TRBV7-9	NA	TRBJ1-2	NA	TGTGCCAGCAGCTTCCCGCAGGGAGGGGGAGGCTACACCTTC	CASSFPQGGGGYTF
TRBV12-3/TRBV12-4	NA	TRBJ2-6	NA	TGTGCCAGCCTACAGGGTTCTGGGGCCAACGTCCTGACTTTC	CASLQGSGANVLTF
TRBV6-5	NA	TRBJ2-1	NA	TGTGCCAGCAGTTACACGGAGGACTACAATGAGCAGTTCTTC	CASSYTEDYNEQFF
TRBV7-3	NA	TRBJ2-3	NA	TGTGCCAGCAGCTCCCAGACTGGATCCACAGATACGCAGTATTTT	CASSSQTGSTDTQYF
TRBV25-1	once	TRBJ2-6	NA	TGTGCCAGCAGTGAATATTTTGGTCGGGACGGCGGTGGGGCCAACGTCCTGACTTTC	CASSEYFGRDGGGANVLTF
TRBV20-1	NA	TRBJ2-3	NA	TGCAGTGCAACTGACAGGGGGCGGGGGGGAGATACGCAGTATTTT	CSATDRGRGGDTQYF
TRBV28	few	TRBJ1-4	NA	TGTGCCAGCAGGCCCGGACAATACCAGGCTTCAACTAATGAAAAACTGTTTTTT	CASRPGQYQASTNEKLFF
TRBV5-4	NA	TRBJ2-7	NA	TGTGCCAGCAGCTCGGACAGCCCTAGACACGAGCAGTACTTC	CASSSDSPRHEQYF
TRBV29-1	NA	TRBJ2-5	TRBD1	TGCAGCGTCGGACAGGGGGGGGAGACCCAGTACTTC	CSVGQGGETQYF
TRBV28	many	TRBJ2-1	NA	TGTGCCAGCCCGCCGCCCCAGTGGGTAGCGGACAATGAGCAGTTCTTC	CASPPPQWVADNEQFF
TRBV28	NA	TRBJ2-1	TRBD2	TGTGCCAGCAGCGAAAAACCACTATCGGGAGGGAGCAATGAGCAGTTCTTC	CASSEKPLSGGSNEQFF
TRBV12-3/TRBV12-4	many	TRBJ1-1	NA	TGTGCCAGCAGTTCAACACAGGGTCTTCGCGATGGCACTGAAGCTTTCTTT	CASSSTQGLRDGTEAFF
TRBV2	few	TRBJ1-5	NA	TGTGCCAGCAGGACGACAGAAAATCAGCCCCAGCATTTT	CASRTTENQPQHF
TRBV6-5	many	TRBJ1-1	NA	TGTGCCAGCAGTTACCGTAGGGGATCTGAAGCTTTCTTT	CASSYRRGSEAFF
TRBV19	NA	TRBJ1-1	NA	TGTGCCAGTAATAGGGGGGGCACGAGCACTGAAGCTTTCTTT	CASNRGGTSTEAFF
TRBV12-3/TRBV12-4	few	TRBJ2-2	TRBD2	TGTGCCAGCAGTTTCGCGACTAGCGGGATGAACACCGGGGAGCTGTTTTTT	CASSFATSGMNTGELFF
TRBV5-1	many	TRBJ2-3	TRBD1	TGCGCCAGCAGCGCCGGGACAGGGGTAGATACGCAGTATTTT	CASSAGTGVDTQYF
TRBV7-6	NA	TRBJ1-1	NA	TGTGCCAGCAGCTTGGGGACCGCCTCGCAGGGGGCTTTCTTT	CASSLGTASQGAFF
TRBV9	few	TRBJ2-2	NA	TGTGCCAGCAGCGTAGCTACCGGGGAGCTGTTTTTT	CASSVATGELFF
TRBV7-9	many	TRBJ2-7	NA	TGTGCCAGCAGCTCTAGCGCCGAGCAGTACTTC	CASSSSAEQYF
TRBV9	few	TRBJ2-7	TRBD2	TGTGCCAGCAGTCGAATGGGGGAGGGGTACGAGCAGTACTTC	CASSRMGEGYEQYF
TRBV29-1	NA	TRBJ2-7	TRBD1	TGCAGCGTTGAGGGGACAGGGCAGCCCTACGAGCAGTACTTC	CSVEGTGQPYEQYF
TRBV20-1	NA	TRBJ1-4	TRBD1	TGCAGTGCTCGAAGACAGGGTGACAAACTGTTTTTT	CSARRQGDKLFF
TRBV10-3	NA	TRBJ2-1	NA	TGTGCCATCAGGTCGACCGGGATAGCCGGGGATGAGCAGTTCTTC	CAIRSTGIAGDEQFF
TRBV28	few	TRBJ2-1	TRBD1	TGTGCCAGCAACCCTCACGGCGCGACAGGGGATGACAATGAGCAGTTCTTC	CASNPHGATGDDNEQFF